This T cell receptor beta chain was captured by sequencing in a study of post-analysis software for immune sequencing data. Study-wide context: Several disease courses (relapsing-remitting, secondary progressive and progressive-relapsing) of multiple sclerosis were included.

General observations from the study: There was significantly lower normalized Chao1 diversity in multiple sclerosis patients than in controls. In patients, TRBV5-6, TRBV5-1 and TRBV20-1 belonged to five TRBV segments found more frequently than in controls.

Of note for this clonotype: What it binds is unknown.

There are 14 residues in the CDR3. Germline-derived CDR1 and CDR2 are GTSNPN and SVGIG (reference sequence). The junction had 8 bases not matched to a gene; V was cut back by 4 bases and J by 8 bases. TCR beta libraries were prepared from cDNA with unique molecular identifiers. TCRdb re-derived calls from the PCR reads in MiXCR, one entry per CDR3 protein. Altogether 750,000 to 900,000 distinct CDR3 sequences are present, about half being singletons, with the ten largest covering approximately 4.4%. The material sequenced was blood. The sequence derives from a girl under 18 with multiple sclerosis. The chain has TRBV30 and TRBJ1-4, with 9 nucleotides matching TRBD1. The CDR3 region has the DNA TGTGCCTGGACCAGGGGACAGGGAAACGAAAAACTGTTTTTT. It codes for CAWTRGQGNEKLFF. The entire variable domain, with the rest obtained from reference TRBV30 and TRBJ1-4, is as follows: SQTIHQWPATLVQPVGSPLSLECTVEGTSNPNLYWYRQAAGRGLQLLFYSVGIGQISSEVPQNLSASRPQDRQFILSSKKLLLSDSGFYLCAWTRGQGNEKLFFGSGTQLSVL.